The T cell receptor (beta chain) described here comes from a study of CD8 T cells in ankylosing spondylitis (dated by TCRdb to the late 2010s). Study-level background: The study profiled T cell receptor beta repertoires in healthy donors and ankylosing spondylitis patients to find disease-linked TCR variants. The full study cohort was made up of about 25 ankylosing spondylitis patients and 108 healthy donors. Peripheral blood samples were taken, and synovial fluid was additionally collected from ankylosing spondylitis patients. Overall results and qualifications from the work: A CD8+ phenotype was shown by the disease-linked clones, which were found at relatively low frequencies in peripheral blood. The disease-linked clones were reported to be significantly enriched in matched synovial fluid samples from ankylosing spondylitis patients. Blood from ankylosing spondylitis patients appeared to be characterized by a TCR beta motif made up of about 8 highly homologous amino acid variants. Some motif variants had previously been reported in the synovial fluid and blood of reactive arthritis patients, which suggests shared mechanisms of disease initiation.

This sample was sequenced with an Illumina HiSeq 2500. Quantitative 5'-RACE with molecular barcodes was used to prepare TCR beta libraries. From the authors' description of their analysis: Disease-linked TCR variants were identified with a new computational method built on a probabilistic model of VDJ rearrangement. TCRdb itself trimmed the public reads at Q25 with fastp, ran MiXCR and retained productive beta chains. Rows matching on CDR3 protein sequence are summarized as one entry with the most common DNA and genes. TCRdb assigned the V and J calls; the authors' analysis was not used. The sample table shows about 400,000 distinct CDR3 sequences, and 20% are seen once. The ten largest clonotypes hold roughly 13% of the sample. Concerning this clonotype itself: The antigen it binds to is not known. It has no much larger one-base neighbor in the sample; base qualities were not kept.

V and J are truncated by 0 bases and 4 bases respectively, leaving an intervening sequence of 11 bases. From cysteine to phenylalanine, the CDR3 is 15 amino acids long. Only CDR3 DNA remains: 45 bases, in frame from the first base. Via the germline V gene, CDR1 is SGHAT and CDR2 FQNNGV. The chain is assembled from TRBV11-2 and TRBJ2-3; too little of a D gene remains to name it. The clonotype originates from a male donor with ankylosing spondylitis or in good health (not recorded which). The sample consisted of blood, either unsorted or a sorted T cell fraction (not recorded which). The nucleotide sequence is TGTGCCAGCAGCTTAGAGGAAGTAGTTTCAGATACGCAGTATTTT. It translates as CASSLEEVVSDTQYF. The CDR3 plus the reference TRBV11-2 and TRBJ2-3 genes for the other parts give the full variable domain: EAGVAQSPRYKIIEKRQSVAFWCNPISGHATLYWYQQILGQGPKLLIQFQNNGVVDDSQLPKDRFSAERLKGVDSTLKIQPAKLEDSAVYLCASSLEEVVSDTQYFGPGTRLTVL.